This entry lists 18 T cell receptor beta chains sequenced from one sample in a study of cytomegalovirus exposure and HLA in healthy donors. With 60 Vbeta and 13 Jbeta primers, the PCR was carried out. Some clones are missing from TCRdb's copy, which holds only in-frame ones; the method was immunoSEQ multiplex PCR. The sample includes roughly 150,000 clones, over 65% of them seen just once. Sequencing was done on a sample of PBMCs. The receptors derive from a man aged 40-55 years in good health and CMV-seropositive.

The chain uses TRBV30 and TRBJ1-4; D perhaps matches TRBD1 (5 bases). This CDR3 comprises 11 residues. The V end was cut by 3 bases, the J end by 10 bases, with 9 bases between. CDR1 is GTSNPN and CDR2 is SVGIG in the germline V gene (reference sequence). The CDR3 loop is CAWRDTGKLFF. CDR3 nucleotide sequence: TGTGCCTGGAGGGATACAGGAAAACTGTTTTTT.

This chain connects TRBV5-1 to TRBJ2-3, with 8 positions matching TRBD2. This CDR3 is 15 amino acids long. The germline gives CDR1 SGHRS, CDR2 YFSETQ. V shed 2 bases and J 5 bases; nucleotides not matched to a gene: 7. The CDR3 DNA follows: TGCGCCAGCAGCTTTCTCGGGGGGGGGCAAGATACGCAGTATTTT. Translated, it gives CASSFLGGGQDTQYF.

This clone was recorded once. The gene calls are TRBV2 and TRBJ2-7; TRBD2 matches 10 bases. J was trimmed by 5 bases and V by 7 bases; bases with no gene match: 8. Germline lookup yields CDR1 SNHLY and CDR2 FYNNEI. The CDR3 extends over 14 amino acids. The CDR3 region is CASKTGTSDHEQYF. Written as DNA, the CDR3 is TGTGCCAGCAAAACCGGGACTAGCGACCACGAGCAGTACTTC.

The CDR3 coding sequence is TGTGCCAGCTCCCAGGGTCCCATACGCTCTGGAAACACCATATATTTT. Amino acid sequence: CASSQGPIRSGNTIYF. The V and J genes are TRBV2 and TRBJ1-3, with D possibly TRBD1 on 5 matching bases. In germline, CDR1 is SNHLY, CDR2 FYNNEI. V shed 8 bases and J shed 0 bases, with 17 bases lying between them. The CDR3 runs 16 residues.

The J gene is TRBJ2-7, the V gene TRBV14; 9 nucleotides agree with TRBD2. Unmatched junction bases numbered 9, after V lost 5 bases and J lost 4 bases. In germline, CDR1 is SGHDN, CDR2 FVKESK. This CDR3 region has 15 residues. Here the CDR3 DNA reads TGTGCCAGCAGCTCACGGCGACTAGCGGATTACGAGCAGTACTTC. It codes for CASSSRRLADYEQYF.

The chain couples TRBV7-9 to TRBJ2-7; 7 bases agree with TRBD1. From germline, CDR1 is SEHNR and CDR2 FQNEAQ (reference sequence). CDR3 length equals 13 residues. Losses at the gene ends were 5 bases for V and 9 bases for J; bases not matched to a gene: 10. CDR3 sequence reads: CASSRDSQQRQYF. The CDR3 nucleotides read TGTGCCAGCAGCCGGGACAGTCAACAACGGCAGTACTTC.

The V and J genes are TRBV11-3 and TRBJ2-1; 8 bases agree with TRBD2. The CDR3 totals 15 residues. Looked up from germline, CDR1 is SGHNT and CDR2 is YENEEA. The V gene end was trimmed by 3 bases and the J gene end by 6 bases; junction bases not matched to a gene: 7. The CDR3 bases are TGTGCCAGCAGCTTGATGAGCGGGAGCAGCAATGAGCAGTTCTTC. It is translated as CASSLMSGSSNEQFF.

This sequence joins TRBV10-2 and TRBJ2-7; 8 positions match TRBD2. Germline assignment: CDR1 WSHSY and CDR2 SAAADI. V lost 4 bases, J lost 5 bases, and 7 bases stayed unmatched. CDR3 length: 14 residues. CDR3 sequence (DNA): TGCGCCAGCAGTGTAGGCGGGAGGTACGACGAGCAGTACTTC. The encoded protein is CASSVGGRYDEQYF.

The chain combines TRBV27 with TRBJ1-2; a weak D match, TRBD1 (5 bases). CDR1 and CDR2 (germline): MNHEY, SMNVEV (reference sequence). The CDR3 covers 15 residues. V lost 7 bases and J lost 4, with 19 bases in between. The CDR3 protein is CASKIGQDSRYGYTF. The CDR3 DNA follows: TGTGCCAGCAAAATCGGACAAGATTCTCGCTATGGCTACACCTTC.

The chain employs TRBV2 and TRBJ2-7; 13 bases align to TRBD2. V was clipped by 8 bases and J by 3 bases; unmatched bases: 10. Germline values: CDR1 SNHLY, CDR2 FYNNEI. CDR3 length: 16 amino acids. Here the CDR3 DNA reads TGTGCCAGCCCCACCGGGACTAGCGGGAAAGGCTACGAGCAGTACTTC. This encodes CASPTGTSGKGYEQYF.

J is TRBJ1-2 and V is TRBV28, with D perhaps TRBD1 (6 bases). There are 13 residues in the CDR3. Trimming left V 6 bases short and J 4 bases short, with 12 bases between. Germline CDR1 and CDR2: MDHEN and SYDVKM. Here the CDR3 DNA reads TGTGCCAGCAGCACAGGGCTTGGCTATGGCTACACCTTC. This translates into CASSTGLGYGYTF.

This chain links TRBV25-1 with TRBJ2-5; D possibly corresponds to TRBD2 (5 bases). Between the trimmed V and J ends, which lost 6 bases and 7 bases, there was a span of 12 bases. The CDR3 extends over 12 amino acids. From germline, CDR1 is MGHDK and CDR2 SYGVNS. CDR3 DNA sequence: TGTGCCAGCAGGGATATTCGGGGGACCCAGTACTTC. It is translated as CASRDIRGTQYF.

The rearrangement joins TRBV19 to TRBJ2-7; 9 bases match TRBD1. V was clipped by 5 bases and J by 6 bases; unmatched bases: 11. CDR1 is LNHDA, CDR2 SQIVND, per germline (reference sequence). This CDR3 has 15 residues. CDR3 protein: CASSLRTGEGREQYF. The CDR3 DNA sequence: TGTGCCAGTAGTCTAAGGACAGGGGAGGGTCGCGAGCAGTACTTC.

This chain connects TRBV5-1 to TRBJ1-5, with TRBD1 as a possible D gene (6 bases). CDR1 is SGHRS, CDR2 YFSETQ, per germline. With 1 base removed from V and 0 bases from J, the gap between germline ends came to 8 bases. The CDR3 covers 15 residues. The CDR3 here is CASSLLGGSNQPQHF. The CDR3 nucleotides are TGCGCCAGCAGCTTGTTAGGGGGTAGCAATCAGCCCCAGCATTTT. Full variable domain (outside the CDR3, taken from reference TRBV5-1 and TRBJ1-5): KAGVTQTPRYLIKTRGQQVTLSCSPISGHRSVSWYQQTPGQGLQFLFEYFSETQRNKGNFPGRFSGRQFSNSRSEMNVSTLELGDSALYLCASSLLGGSNQPQHFGDGTRLSIL.

The chain uses TRBV9 and TRBJ2-7, with D maybe TRBD2 (5 bases). Trimming took off 0 bases at V and 3 bases at J, with 10 bases between the two ends. Germline CDR1 reads SGDLS; CDR2 reads YYNGEE. This CDR3 is built from 14 residues. This CDR3 reads CASSVAGEGYEQYF. The DNA for the CDR3 is TGTGCCAGCAGCGTAGCTGGAGAGGGCTACGAGCAGTACTTC.

This chain connects TRBV11-3 to TRBJ2-3; maybe TRBD2 (5 bases). This CDR3 spans 13 amino acids. CDR1 SGHNT and CDR2 YENEEA come from the germline V gene. Deletions cut 5 bases from V and 3 bases from J, with 9 bases between. CDR3 sequence reads: CASSPPGTDTQYF. For the CDR3, the DNA is TGTGCCAGCAGCCCGCCGGGGACAGATACGCAGTATTTT.

This clone was counted once. The J gene is TRBJ2-2, the V gene TRBV30; D is uncertain. Germline V gene data show CDR1 as GTSNPN and CDR2 as SVGIG (reference sequence). V gave up 3 bases and J gave up 6 bases, with 2 bases separating them. The CDR3 extends over 10 amino acids. CDR3 bases: TGTGCCTGGAGCTCCGGGGAGCTGTTTTTT. This encodes CAWSSGELFF.

The rearrangement uses TRBV7-9 and TRBJ2-2; D perhaps matches TRBD1 (5 bases). CDR1 is SEHNR and CDR2 is FQNEAQ in the germline V gene (reference sequence). The ends were cut back, 6 bases at V and 1 base at J, with 9 bases in the middle. The CDR3 covers 14 residues. The CDR3 spells CASRDTVNTGELFF. DNA for the CDR3: TGTGCCAGCAGGGACACGGTGAACACCGGGGAGCTGTTTTTT.